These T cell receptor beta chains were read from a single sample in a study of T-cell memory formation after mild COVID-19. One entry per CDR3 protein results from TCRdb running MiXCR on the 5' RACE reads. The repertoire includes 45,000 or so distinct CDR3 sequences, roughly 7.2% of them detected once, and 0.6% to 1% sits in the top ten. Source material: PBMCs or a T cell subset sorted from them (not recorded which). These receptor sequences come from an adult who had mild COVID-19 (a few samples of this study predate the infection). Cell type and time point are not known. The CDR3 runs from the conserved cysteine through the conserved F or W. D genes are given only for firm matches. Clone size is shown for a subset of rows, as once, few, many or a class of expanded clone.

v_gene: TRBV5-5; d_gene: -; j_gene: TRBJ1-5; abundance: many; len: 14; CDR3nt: TGTGCCAGCAGCGTCGGCCGGGGTAATCAGCCCCAGCATTTT; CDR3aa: CASSVGRGNQPQHF
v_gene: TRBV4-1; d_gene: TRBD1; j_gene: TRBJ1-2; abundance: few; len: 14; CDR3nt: TGCGCCAGCAGCCTCCTGGACAGGGGGCGCGGCTACACCTTC; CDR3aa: CASSLLDRGRGYTF
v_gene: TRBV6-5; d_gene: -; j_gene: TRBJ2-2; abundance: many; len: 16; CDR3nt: TGTGCCAGCAGTCCTTCCTTTCCGGCGGGACACGGGGAGCTGTTTTTT; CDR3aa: CASSPSFPAGHGELFF
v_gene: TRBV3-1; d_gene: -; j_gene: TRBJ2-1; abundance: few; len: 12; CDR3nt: TGTGCCAGCAGCCAAGATAGTTGGAGAACGTTCTTC; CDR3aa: CASSQDSWRTFF
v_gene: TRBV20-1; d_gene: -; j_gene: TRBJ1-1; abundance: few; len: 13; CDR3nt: TGCAGTGCTAGTAAAGGGACTCGCACTGAAGCTTTCTTT; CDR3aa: CSASKGTRTEAFF
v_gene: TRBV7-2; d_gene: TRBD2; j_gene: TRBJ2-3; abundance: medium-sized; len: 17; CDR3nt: TGTGCCAGCAGCTTATTGGGCGGGGGTACTAGCACAGATACGCAGTATTTT; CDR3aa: CASSLLGGGTSTDTQYF
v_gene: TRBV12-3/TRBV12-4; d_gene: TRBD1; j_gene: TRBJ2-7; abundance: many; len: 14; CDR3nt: TGTGCCAGCAAATGGGACAGCGGACCCTACGAGCAGTACTTC; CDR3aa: CASKWDSGPYEQYF
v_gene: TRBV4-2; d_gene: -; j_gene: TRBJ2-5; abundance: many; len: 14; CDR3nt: TGTGCCAGCAGCCAAGATAGCACAGGAGAGACCCAGTACTTC; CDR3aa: CASSQDSTGETQYF
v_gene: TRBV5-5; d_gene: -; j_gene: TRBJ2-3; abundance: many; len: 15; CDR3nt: TGTGCCAGCAGCTTGGTAGGGGGGAGCGCAGATACGCAGTATTTT; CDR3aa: CASSLVGGSADTQYF
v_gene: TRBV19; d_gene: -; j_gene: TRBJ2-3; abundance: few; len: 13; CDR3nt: TGTGCCAGTAGTCCCGGACAGACAGATACGCAGTATTTT; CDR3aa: CASSPGQTDTQYF
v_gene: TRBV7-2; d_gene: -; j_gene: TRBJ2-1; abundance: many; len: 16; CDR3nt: TGTGCCAGCAGCTTCGCTTCCGTAATTTCGTACAATGAGCAGTTCTTC; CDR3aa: CASSFASVISYNEQFF
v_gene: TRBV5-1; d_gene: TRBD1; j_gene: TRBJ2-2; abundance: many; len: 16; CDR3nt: TGCGCCAGCAGCTTTCTGACAGGGGTCAACACCGGGGAGCTGTTTTTT; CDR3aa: CASSFLTGVNTGELFF
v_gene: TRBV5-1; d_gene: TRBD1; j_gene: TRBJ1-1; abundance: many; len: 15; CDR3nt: TGCGCCAGCAGCTGGCAGGGGGCGTTGAACACTGAAGCTTTCTTT; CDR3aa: CASSWQGALNTEAFF
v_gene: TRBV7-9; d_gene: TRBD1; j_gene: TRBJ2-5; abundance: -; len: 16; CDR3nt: TGTGCCAGCAGCGAAACTCAGGGGGTAGGGGGAGAGACCCAGTACTTC; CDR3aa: CASSETQGVGGETQYF
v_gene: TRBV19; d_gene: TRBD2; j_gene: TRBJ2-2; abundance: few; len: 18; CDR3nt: TGTGCCAGTAGTAGAGGGACTAGCGGGAGGTTAAACACCGGGGAGCTGTTTTTT; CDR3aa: CASSRGTSGRLNTGELFF
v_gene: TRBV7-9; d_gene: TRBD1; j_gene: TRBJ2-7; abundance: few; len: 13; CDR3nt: TGTGCCACCTCACCGACGACAGGGGAAGAGCAGTACTTC; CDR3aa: CATSPTTGEEQYF
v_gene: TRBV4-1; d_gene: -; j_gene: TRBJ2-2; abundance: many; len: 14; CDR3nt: TGCGCCAGCGGCAGGGGATCGGGCACCGGGGAGCTGTTTTTT; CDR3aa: CASGRGSGTGELFF
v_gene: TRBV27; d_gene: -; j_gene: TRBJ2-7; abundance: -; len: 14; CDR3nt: TGTGCCAGCAGTTTCTCGGACAGTTCCTACGAGCAGTACTTC; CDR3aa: CASSFSDSSYEQYF
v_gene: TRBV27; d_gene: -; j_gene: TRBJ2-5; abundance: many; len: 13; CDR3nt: TGTGCCAGCAGTACACAAGGACAAGAGACCCAGTACTTC; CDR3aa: CASSTQGQETQYF
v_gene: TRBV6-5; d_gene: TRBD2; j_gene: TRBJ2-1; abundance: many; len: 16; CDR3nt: TGTGCCAGCAGTCGTGGACCGGGAGGCTCCTACAATGAGCAGTTCTTC; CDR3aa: CASSRGPGGSYNEQFF
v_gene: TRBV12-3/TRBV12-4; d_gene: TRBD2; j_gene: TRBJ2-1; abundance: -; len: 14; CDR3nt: TGTGCCAGCGGGACTAGCCAATTCTCCGGGGAGCAGTTCTTC; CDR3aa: CASGTSQFSGEQFF
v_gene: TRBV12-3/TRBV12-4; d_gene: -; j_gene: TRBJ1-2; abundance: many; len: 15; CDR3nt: TGTGCCAGCAGCATGGGGGGGGCCCGCCTGAGTGGCTACACCTTC; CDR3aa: CASSMGGARLSGYTF
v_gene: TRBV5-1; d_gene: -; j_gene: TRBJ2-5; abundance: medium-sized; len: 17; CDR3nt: TGCGCCAGCAGCTTTGGCATGGGTGGCGGCGCGCAAGAGACCCAGTACTTC; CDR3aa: CASSFGMGGGAQETQYF
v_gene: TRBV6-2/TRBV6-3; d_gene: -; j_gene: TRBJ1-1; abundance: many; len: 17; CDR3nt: TGTGCCAGCAGTTACTCCCGACAGAGCGGCCTGAACACTGAAGCTTTCTTT; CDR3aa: CASSYSRQSGLNTEAFF
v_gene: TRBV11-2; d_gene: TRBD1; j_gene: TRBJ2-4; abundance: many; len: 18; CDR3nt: TGTGCCAGCAGCTTAGATTTAAAGACAGGGGGGGCCAAAAACATTCAGTACTTC; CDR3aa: CASSLDLKTGGAKNIQYF
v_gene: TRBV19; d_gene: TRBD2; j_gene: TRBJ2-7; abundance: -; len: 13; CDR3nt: TGTGCCAGTCCTAAGCGGGGGGCCCCGCGGCAGTACTTC; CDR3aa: CASPKRGAPRQYF
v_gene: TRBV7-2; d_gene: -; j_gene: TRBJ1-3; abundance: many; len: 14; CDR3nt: TGTGCCAGCAGCTTAATCGCGGTTGGAAACACCATATATTTT; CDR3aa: CASSLIAVGNTIYF
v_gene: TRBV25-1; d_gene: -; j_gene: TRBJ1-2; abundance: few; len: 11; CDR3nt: TGTGCCAGCAGTGAACGAGGGAGCCACACCTTC; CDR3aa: CASSERGSHTF
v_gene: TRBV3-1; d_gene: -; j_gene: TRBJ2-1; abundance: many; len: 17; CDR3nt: TGTGCCAGCAGCCAAGGACTTGGACAGAACACCTACAATGAGCAGTTCTTC; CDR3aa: CASSQGLGQNTYNEQFF
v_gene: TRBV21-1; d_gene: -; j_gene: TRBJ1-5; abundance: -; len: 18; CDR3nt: TGTGCCAGCAGCAATCTTACCCCCACCGGTTGGAGCAATCAGCCCCAGCATTTT; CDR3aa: CASSNLTPTGWSNQPQHF
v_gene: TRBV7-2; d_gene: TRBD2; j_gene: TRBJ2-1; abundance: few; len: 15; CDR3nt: TGTGCCAGCAGCTTGGGGGGACTAGCGTTAAATGAGCAGTTCTTC; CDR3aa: CASSLGGLALNEQFF
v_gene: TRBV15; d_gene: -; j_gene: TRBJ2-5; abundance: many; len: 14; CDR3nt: TGTGCCACCAGCAGAGATCGGGCACAAGAGACCCAGTACTTC; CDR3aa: CATSRDRAQETQYF
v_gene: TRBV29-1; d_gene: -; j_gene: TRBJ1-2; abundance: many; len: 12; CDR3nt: TGCAGCGTTGAAGTGGACGTCGGGGGCTACACCTTC; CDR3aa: CSVEVDVGGYTF
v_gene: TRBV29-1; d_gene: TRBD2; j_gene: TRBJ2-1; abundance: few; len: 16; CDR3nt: TGCAGCGTCGGAAGGGGGCTAGCGGGAGACCTTAATGAGCAGTTCTTC; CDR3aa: CSVGRGLAGDLNEQFF
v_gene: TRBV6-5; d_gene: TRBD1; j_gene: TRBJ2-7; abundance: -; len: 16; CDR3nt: TGTGCCAGCAGTTCCCGCGAGGGACAGGGATTTTTCGAGCAGTACTTC; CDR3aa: CASSSREGQGFFEQYF
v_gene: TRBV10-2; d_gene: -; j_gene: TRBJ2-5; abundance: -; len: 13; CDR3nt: TGCGCCAGCACTAGGGCAGGGCAAGAGACCCAGTACTTC; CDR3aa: CASTRAGQETQYF
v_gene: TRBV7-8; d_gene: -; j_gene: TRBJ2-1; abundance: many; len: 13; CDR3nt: TGTGCCGGCTCGGGGAGGTCCTACAATGAGCAGTTCTTC; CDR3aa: CAGSGRSYNEQFF
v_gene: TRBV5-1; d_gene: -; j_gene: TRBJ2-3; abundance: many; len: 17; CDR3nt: TGCGCCAGCTCAGCTTCGGTGGTTGGGACCACCCCGGAGTTGAGGTATTTT; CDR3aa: CASSASVVGTTPELRYF
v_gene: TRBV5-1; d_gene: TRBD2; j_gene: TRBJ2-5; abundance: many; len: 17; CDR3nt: TGCGCCAGCAGCCCTCAAGGGAACCTAGCGGGACTGGAGACCCAGTACTTC; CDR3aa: CASSPQGNLAGLETQYF
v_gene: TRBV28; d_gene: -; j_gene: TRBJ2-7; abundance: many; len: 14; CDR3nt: TGTGCCAGCAGGCCGTGGAGGGAAGGTTACGAGCAGTACTTC; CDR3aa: CASRPWREGYEQYF
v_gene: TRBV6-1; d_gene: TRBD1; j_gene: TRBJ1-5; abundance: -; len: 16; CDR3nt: TGTGCCAGCAGTGAAGGGGACAGGGGTAGAAATCAGCCCCAGCATTTT; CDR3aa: CASSEGDRGRNQPQHF
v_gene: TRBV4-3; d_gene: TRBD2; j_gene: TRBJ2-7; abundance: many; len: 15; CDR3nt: TGCGCCAGCAGCCAAGTTTCCGGGGGGGACTACGAGCAGTACTTC; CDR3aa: CASSQVSGGDYEQYF
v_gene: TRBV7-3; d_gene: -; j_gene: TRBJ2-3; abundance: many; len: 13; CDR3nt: TGTGCCAGCAGCTTAACCGTCGGAGATACGCAGTATTTT; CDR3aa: CASSLTVGDTQYF
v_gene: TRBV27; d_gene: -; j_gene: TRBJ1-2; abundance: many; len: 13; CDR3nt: TGTGCCAGCAGCCGGACTTCTAACTATGGCTACACCTTC; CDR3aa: CASSRTSNYGYTF
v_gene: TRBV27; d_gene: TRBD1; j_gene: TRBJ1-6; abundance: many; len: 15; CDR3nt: TGTGCCAGCAGGCAAAAGGACAGGGGGACTTCACCCCTCCACTTT; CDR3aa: CASRQKDRGTSPLHF
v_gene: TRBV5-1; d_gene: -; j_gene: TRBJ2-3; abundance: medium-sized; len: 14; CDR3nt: TGCGCCAGCAGCTTGTTAACAGGCACAGATACGCAGTATTTT; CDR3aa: CASSLLTGTDTQYF
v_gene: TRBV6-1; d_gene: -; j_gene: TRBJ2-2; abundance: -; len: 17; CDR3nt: TGTGCCAGCAGGGTGTGGAGCGAGCGGATTAACACCGGGGAGCTGTTTTTT; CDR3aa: CASRVWSERINTGELFF
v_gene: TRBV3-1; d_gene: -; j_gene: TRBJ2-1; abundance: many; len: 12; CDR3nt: TGTGCCAGCAGCCAAGCGACCGGATCGCAGTTCTTC; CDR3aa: CASSQATGSQFF
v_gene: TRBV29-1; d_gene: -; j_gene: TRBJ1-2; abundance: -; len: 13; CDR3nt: TGCAGCGTCGCGGGGCGGGACTCCTATGGCTACACCTTC; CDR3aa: CSVAGRDSYGYTF
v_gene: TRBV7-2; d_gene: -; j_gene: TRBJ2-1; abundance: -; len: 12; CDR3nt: TGTGCCAGCAGGTTAGGGGTCCATGAGCAGTTCTTC; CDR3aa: CASRLGVHEQFF
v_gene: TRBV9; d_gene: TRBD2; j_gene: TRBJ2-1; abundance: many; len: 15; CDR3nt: TGTGCCAGCAGCGGGTCCGCTAGCGGGACCGGTGAGCAGTTCTTC; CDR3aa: CASSGSASGTGEQFF
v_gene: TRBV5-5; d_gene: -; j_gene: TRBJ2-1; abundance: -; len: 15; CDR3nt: TGTGCCAGCAGTTCTCAGACAAGTTCCTACAATGAGCAGTTCTTC; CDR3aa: CASSSQTSSYNEQFF
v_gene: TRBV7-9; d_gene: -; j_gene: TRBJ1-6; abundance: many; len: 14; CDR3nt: TGTGCCAGCAAGGGCAGGATATCAAATTCACCCCTCCACTTT; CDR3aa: CASKGRISNSPLHF
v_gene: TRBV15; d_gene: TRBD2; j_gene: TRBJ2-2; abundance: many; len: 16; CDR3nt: TGTGCCACCAGCACCGGTAGGCTAGCGGACACCGGGGAGCTGTTTTTT; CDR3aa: CATSTGRLADTGELFF
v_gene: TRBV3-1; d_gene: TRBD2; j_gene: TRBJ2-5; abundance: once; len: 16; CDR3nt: TGTGCCAGCAGCCAAGGAGGTCCGGGGGGGCCGTGGACCCAGTACTTC; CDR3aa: CASSQGGPGGPWTQYF
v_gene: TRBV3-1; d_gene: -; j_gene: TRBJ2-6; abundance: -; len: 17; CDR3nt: TGTGCCAGCAGCCAAGATTCAGGGATTTCTGGGGCCAACGTCCTGACTTTC; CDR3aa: CASSQDSGISGANVLTF